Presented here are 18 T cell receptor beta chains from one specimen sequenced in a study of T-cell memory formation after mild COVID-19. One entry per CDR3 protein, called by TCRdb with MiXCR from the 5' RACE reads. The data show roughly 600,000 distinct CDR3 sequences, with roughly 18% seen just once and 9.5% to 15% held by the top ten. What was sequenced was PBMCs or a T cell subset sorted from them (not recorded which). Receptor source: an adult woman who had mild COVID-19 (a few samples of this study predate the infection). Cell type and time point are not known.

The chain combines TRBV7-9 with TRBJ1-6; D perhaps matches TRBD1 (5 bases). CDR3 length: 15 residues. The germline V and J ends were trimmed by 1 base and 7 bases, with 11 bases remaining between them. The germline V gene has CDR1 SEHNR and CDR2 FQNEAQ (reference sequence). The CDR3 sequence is CASSLGSGTNSPLHF. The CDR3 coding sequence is TGTGCCAGCAGCTTAGGGTCAGGGACCAATTCACCCCTCCACTTT.

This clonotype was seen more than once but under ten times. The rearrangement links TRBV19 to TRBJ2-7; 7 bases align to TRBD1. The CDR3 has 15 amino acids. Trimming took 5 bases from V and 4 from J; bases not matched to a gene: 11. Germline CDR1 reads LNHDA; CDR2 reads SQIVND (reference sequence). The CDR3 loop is CASSPKHDRAYEQYF. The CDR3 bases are TGTGCCAGTAGTCCGAAACACGACAGGGCGTACGAGCAGTACTTC.

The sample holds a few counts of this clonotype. The CDR3 DNA is TGCAGTGCTAGAGCGGGGGTGGTAGCGGGAACCGGGGAGCTGTTTTTT. Its protein product is CSARAGVVAGTGELFF. V and J are TRBV20-1 and TRBJ2-2; 8 bases match TRBD2. V lost 1 base, J lost 5 bases, and 9 bases stayed unmatched. CDR3 length equals 16 residues. CDR1 and CDR2 (germline): DFQATT, SNEGSKA (reference sequence).

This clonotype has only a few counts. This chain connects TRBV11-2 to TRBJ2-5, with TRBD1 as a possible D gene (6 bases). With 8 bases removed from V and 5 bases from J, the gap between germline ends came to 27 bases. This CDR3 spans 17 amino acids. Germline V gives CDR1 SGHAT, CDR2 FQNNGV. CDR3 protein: CASHPLQNRQVGETQYF. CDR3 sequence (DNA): TGTGCCAGCCACCCCCTCCAGAATCGACAGGTTGGGGAGACCCAGTACTTC. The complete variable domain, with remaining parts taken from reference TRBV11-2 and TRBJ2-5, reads EAGVAQSPRYKIIEKRQSVAFWCNPISGHATLYWYQQILGQGPKLLIQFQNNGVVDDSQLPKDRFSAERLKGVDSTLKIQPAKLEDSAVYLCASHPLQNRQVGETQYFGPGTRLLVL.

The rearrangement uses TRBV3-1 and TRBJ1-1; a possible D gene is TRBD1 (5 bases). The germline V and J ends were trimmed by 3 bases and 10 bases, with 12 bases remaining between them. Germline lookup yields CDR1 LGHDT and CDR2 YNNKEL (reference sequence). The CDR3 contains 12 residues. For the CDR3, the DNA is TGTGCCAGCAGCCACCAGGGTGTACGAGCTTTCTTT. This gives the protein CASSHQGVRAFF.

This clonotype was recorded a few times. CDR3 region: CASSLVGDLYEQYF. The CDR3 DNA reads TGTGCCAGCAGCTTAGTGGGGGACCTCTACGAGCAGTACTTC. This rearrangement joins TRBV11-2 to TRBJ2-7, with D possibly being TRBD1 or TRBD2 (5 bases each). Trimming took 1 base from V and 3 from J, leaving 10 bases between them. The CDR3 totals 14 residues. Germline loops: CDR1 SGHAT, CDR2 FQNNGV.

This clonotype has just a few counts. The CDR3 DNA reads TGTGCCAGCAGCCAAGGAGGGGGGGCCGTGGAGACCCAGTACTTC. Its translation: CASSQGGGAVETQYF. The rearrangement uses TRBV5-4 and TRBJ2-5, with a weak D call TRBD2 (7 bases). The CDR3 contains 15 residues. The V gene's germline CDR1 is SGHNT and CDR2 YYREEE (reference sequence). Between the trimmed V and J ends, which lost 4 bases and 5 bases, there was a span of 18 bases.

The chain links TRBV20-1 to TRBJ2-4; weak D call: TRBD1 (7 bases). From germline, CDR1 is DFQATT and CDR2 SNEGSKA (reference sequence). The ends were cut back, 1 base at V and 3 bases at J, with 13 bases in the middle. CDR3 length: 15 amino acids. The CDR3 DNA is TGCAGTGCTAGAGCGGCAGGGGGAGGCAAAAACATTCAGTACTTC. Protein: CSARAAGGGKNIQYF.

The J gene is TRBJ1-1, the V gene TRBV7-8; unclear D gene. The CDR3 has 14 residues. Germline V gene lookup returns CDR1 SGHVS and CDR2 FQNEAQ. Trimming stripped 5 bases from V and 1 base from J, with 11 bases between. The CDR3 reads CASSPPNWNTEAFF. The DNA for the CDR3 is TGTGCCAGCAGCCCACCCAATTGGAACACTGAAGCTTTCTTT. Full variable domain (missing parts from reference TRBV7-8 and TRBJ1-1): GAGVSQSPRYKVAKRGQDVALRCDPISGHVSLFWYQQALGQGPEFLTYFQNEAQLDKSGLPSDRFFAERPEGSVSTLKIQRTQQEDSAVYLCASSPPNWNTEAFFGQGTRLTVV.

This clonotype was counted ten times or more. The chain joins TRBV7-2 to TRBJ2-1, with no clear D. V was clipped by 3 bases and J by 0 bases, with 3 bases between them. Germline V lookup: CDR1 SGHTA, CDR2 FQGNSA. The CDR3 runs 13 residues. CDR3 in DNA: TGTGCCAGCAGCTTGGTCTCCTACAATGAGCAGTTCTTC. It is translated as CASSLVSYNEQFF.

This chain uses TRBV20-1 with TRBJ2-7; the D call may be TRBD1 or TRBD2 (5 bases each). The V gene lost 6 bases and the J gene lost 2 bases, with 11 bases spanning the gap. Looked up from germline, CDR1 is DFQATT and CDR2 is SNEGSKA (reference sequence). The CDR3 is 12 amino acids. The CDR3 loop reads CSAQGTAYEQYF. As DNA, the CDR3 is TGCAGTGCCCAAGGGACGGCCTACGAGCAGTACTTC.

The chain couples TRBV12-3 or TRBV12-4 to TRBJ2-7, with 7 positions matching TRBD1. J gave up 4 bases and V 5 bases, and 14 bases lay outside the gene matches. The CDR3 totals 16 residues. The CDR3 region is CASSPEFRDRRYEQYF. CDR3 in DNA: TGTGCCAGCAGTCCGGAATTCCGGGACAGAAGATACGAGCAGTACTTC.

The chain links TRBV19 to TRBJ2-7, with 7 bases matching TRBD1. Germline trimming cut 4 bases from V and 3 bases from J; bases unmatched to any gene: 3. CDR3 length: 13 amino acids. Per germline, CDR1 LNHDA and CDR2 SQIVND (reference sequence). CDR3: CASSTDRNYEQYF. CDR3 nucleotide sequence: TGTGCCAGTAGTACGGACAGGAACTACGAGCAGTACTTC.

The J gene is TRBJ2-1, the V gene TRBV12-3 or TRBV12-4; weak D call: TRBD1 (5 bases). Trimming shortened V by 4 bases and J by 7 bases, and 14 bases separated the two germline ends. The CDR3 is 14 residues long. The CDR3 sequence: CASSWILSGNEQFF. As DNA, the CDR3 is TGTGCCAGCAGTTGGATTCTGTCAGGGAATGAGCAGTTCTTC.

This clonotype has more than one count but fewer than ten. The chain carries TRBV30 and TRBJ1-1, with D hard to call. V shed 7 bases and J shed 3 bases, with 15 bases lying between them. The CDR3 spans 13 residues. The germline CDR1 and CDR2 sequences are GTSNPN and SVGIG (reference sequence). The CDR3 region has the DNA TGTGCCTCGAGGTGGGGAGGTGACACTGAAGCTTTCTTT. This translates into CASRWGGDTEAFF.

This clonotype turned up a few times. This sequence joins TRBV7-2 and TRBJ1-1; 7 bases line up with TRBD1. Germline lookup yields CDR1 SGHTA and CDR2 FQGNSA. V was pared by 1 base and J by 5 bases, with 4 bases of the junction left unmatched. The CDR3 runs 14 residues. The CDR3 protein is CASSLEGAITEAFF. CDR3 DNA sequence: TGTGCCAGCAGCTTAGAGGGGGCGATTACTGAAGCTTTCTTT.

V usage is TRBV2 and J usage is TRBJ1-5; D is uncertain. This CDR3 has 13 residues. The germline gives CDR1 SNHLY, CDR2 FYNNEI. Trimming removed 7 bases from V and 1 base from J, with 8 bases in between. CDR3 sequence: CASTGLSNQPQHF. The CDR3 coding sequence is TGTGCCAGCACGGGGTTGAGCAATCAGCCCCAGCATTTT.

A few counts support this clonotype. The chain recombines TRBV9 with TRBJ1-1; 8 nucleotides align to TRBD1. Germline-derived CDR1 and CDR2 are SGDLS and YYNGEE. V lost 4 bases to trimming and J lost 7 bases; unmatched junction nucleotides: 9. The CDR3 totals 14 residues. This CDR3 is CASSPDQGAGEAFF. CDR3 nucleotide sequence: TGTGCCAGCAGCCCAGATCAGGGGGCTGGTGAAGCTTTCTTT.